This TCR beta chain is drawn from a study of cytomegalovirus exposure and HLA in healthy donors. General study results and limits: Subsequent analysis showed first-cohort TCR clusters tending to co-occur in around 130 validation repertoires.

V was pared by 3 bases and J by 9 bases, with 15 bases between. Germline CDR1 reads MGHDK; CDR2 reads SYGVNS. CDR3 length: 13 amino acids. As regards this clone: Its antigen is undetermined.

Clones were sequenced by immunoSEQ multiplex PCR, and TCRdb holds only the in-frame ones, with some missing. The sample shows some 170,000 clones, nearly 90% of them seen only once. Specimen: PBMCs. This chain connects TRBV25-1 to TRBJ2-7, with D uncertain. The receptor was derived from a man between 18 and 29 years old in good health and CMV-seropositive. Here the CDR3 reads CASSEVSVRGQYF. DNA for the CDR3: TGTGCCAGCAGTGAGGTGTCCGTACGCGGGCAGTACTTC.